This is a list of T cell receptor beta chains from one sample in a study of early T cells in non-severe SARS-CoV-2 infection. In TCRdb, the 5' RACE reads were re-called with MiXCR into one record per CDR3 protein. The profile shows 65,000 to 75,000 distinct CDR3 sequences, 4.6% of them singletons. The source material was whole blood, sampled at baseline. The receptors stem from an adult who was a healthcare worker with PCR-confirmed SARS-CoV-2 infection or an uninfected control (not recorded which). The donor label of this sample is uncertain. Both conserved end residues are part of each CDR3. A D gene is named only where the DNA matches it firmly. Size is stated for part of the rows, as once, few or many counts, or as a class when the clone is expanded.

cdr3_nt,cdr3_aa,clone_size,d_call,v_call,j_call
TGTGCCAGCAGCTTAGCGATGCGGGGCGAGCAGTACTTC,CASSLAMRGEQYF,few,.,TRBV7-9,TRBJ2-7
TGTGCCAGCAGTGAAGGGGTGTATGGCTACACCTTC,CASSEGVYGYTF,.,.,TRBV2,TRBJ1-2
TGTGCCAGTAGGGGAACAGGGACCTATGGCTACACCTTC,CASRGTGTYGYTF,many,.,TRBV19,TRBJ1-2
TGTGCCAGCAGTTTACTAGCATTGATCACCGGGGAGCTGTTTTTT,CASSLLALITGELFF,.,.,TRBV6-5,TRBJ2-2
TGCAGCGGCATACTAGCGGGGGGCCGGAATGAGCAGTTCTTC,CSGILAGGRNEQFF,many,TRBD2,TRBV29-1,TRBJ2-1
TGTGCTAGCAGTCATTCCGGGACAAGCAACACCGGGGAGCTGTTTTTT,CASSHSGTSNTGELFF,many,.,TRBV7-7,TRBJ2-2
TGTGCCAGCAGCTGGGACAGGGGCTCGGATGAAAAACTGTTTTTT,CASSWDRGSDEKLFF,.,TRBD1,TRBV7-8,TRBJ1-4
TGTGCCAGCAGCTTCCGGGGGAATTCACCCCTCCACTTT,CASSFRGNSPLHF,few,.,TRBV7-2,TRBJ1-6
TGTGCAAGTCGCTTAGCGCAAGGACAGCACACGAAGGAGCAGTACTTC,CASRLAQGQHTKEQYF,few,.,TRBV12-2,TRBJ2-7
TGTGCCAGCAGTTTTAATCCCCAGCCCCAGCATTTT,CASSFNPQPQHF,.,.,TRBV12-3/TRBV12-4,TRBJ1-5
TGTGCCAGCAGCCCCTTGGGGGACAGGGGAGATGGCTACACCTTC,CASSPLGDRGDGYTF,many,TRBD1,TRBV11-2,TRBJ1-2
TGTGCCAGCAGTTCGGGTGGCTGGCGGGCGGTCACAGATACGCAGTATTTT,CASSSGGWRAVTDTQYF,many,.,TRBV27,TRBJ2-3
TGTGCCAGCAGCCGAAGGACTAGCGGGGGTGGCGAGCAGTACTTC,CASSRRTSGGGEQYF,.,TRBD2,TRBV3-1,TRBJ2-7
TGTGCCAGCAAGACTAGCGGGGGGGTGAGGGTCAGAGAGACCCAGTACTTC,CASKTSGGVRVRETQYF,.,TRBD2,TRBV6-6,TRBJ2-5
TGTGCCAGCAGCTTAGGGAGGGCCGCGGCCCAAGCCAAAAACATTCAGTACTTC,CASSLGRAAAQAKNIQYF,many,.,TRBV7-6,TRBJ2-4
TGTGCCAGCTCTCCACAGGGGGTGAACACTGAAGCTTTCTTT,CASSPQGVNTEAFF,many,TRBD1,TRBV18,TRBJ1-1
TGTGCCAGTAAGAGGGCGGACCAAGAGACCCAGTACTTC,CASKRADQETQYF,.,.,TRBV19,TRBJ2-5
TGTGCCACCAGTGATGCGACAGGGTTAAAGAACATTCAGTACTTC,CATSDATGLKNIQYF,many,TRBD1,TRBV24-1,TRBJ2-4
TGCAGTGCTACAGGGCTTCCGGACTATGGCTACACCTTC,CSATGLPDYGYTF,.,.,TRBV20-1,TRBJ1-2
TGTGCCAGCAGTTCAAGCACAAATACGCAGTATTTT,CASSSSTNTQYF,.,.,TRBV6-2/TRBV6-3,TRBJ2-3
TGTGCCAGCAGTTACGAGGGGGCGAATGAAAAACTGTTTTTT,CASSYEGANEKLFF,many,TRBD1,TRBV6-6,TRBJ1-4
TGTGCCAGCAGTTACAGTGGCCAAGAGACCCAGTACTTC,CASSYSGQETQYF,many,.,TRBV6-5,TRBJ2-5
TGTGCCAGCAGTTTGGGACTAGACCACGAGCAGTACTTC,CASSLGLDHEQYF,many,TRBD2,TRBV28,TRBJ2-7
TGTGCCAGCAGTCCACACGGACAGGGTGGCACCGGGGAGCTGTTTTTT,CASSPHGQGGTGELFF,many,TRBD1,TRBV27,TRBJ2-2
TGTGCCAGCAGCTTAGCTGGGGGCACCTATAATTCACCCCTCCACTTT,CASSLAGGTYNSPLHF,.,.,TRBV5-4,TRBJ1-6
TGTGCCAGCAGCCCTACCCGGACTAGCGGGGGTAATGAGCAGTTCTTC,CASSPTRTSGGNEQFF,.,TRBD2,TRBV7-2,TRBJ2-1
TGCGCCAGCAGCTTCCGGGACAGTCTAGGGGGATACGACGAGCAGTACTTC,CASSFRDSLGGYDEQYF,many,TRBD1,TRBV5-1,TRBJ2-7
TGCGCCAGCACCGGATCGGGGACCGGGGAGCTGTTTTTT,CASTGSGTGELFF,.,.,TRBV10-2,TRBJ2-2
TGTGCCAGCACCCTGGTCCCAAATATAAACTATGGCTACACCTTC,CASTLVPNINYGYTF,many,.,TRBV6-2/TRBV6-3,TRBJ1-2
TGTGCCAGCAGTGCAACCGGGACAGGGGACTACGAGCAGTACTTC,CASSATGTGDYEQYF,few,TRBD1,TRBV6-1,TRBJ2-7
TGCAGTGCTCCAGGGGACACTGAAGCTTTCTTT,CSAPGDTEAFF,many,.,TRBV20-1,TRBJ1-1
TGTGCCAGCAGATCCTCCTACGAGCAGTACTTC,CASRSSYEQYF,.,.,TRBV28,TRBJ2-7
TGTGCCAGCAGTATACTAGTAAGCAATGAGCAGTTCTTC,CASSILVSNEQFF,.,.,TRBV2,TRBJ2-1
TGTGCCAGCTGGACTAGCGCCTCCGGTGAGCAGTTCTTC,CASWTSASGEQFF,few,TRBD2,TRBV6-5,TRBJ2-1
TGTGCCAGCAGTTCGACAGCTAATCAGCCCCAGCATTTT,CASSSTANQPQHF,many,.,TRBV27,TRBJ1-5
TGCAGTGCTCTTTCTCTCGGGACAGCTGATTCCTATGGCTACACCTTC,CSALSLGTADSYGYTF,many,TRBD1,TRBV20-1,TRBJ1-2
TGCGCCAGCAGCTTGTCCCTAGCGGGGGGCGGAGGATCCTACAATGAGCAGTTCTTC,CASSLSLAGGGGSYNEQFF,few,TRBD2,TRBV5-1,TRBJ2-1
TGTGCCAGCAAAACGGATAACTATGGCTACACCTTC,CASKTDNYGYTF,many,.,TRBV12-3/TRBV12-4,TRBJ1-2
TGTGCCAGCGCGTATTCTCAACGCGGGACAGGGTATAGTAGCAATCAGCCCCAGCATTTT,CASAYSQRGTGYSSNQPQHF,few,TRBD1,TRBV7-2,TRBJ1-5
TGTGCCAGCAGTTACGGGACAGGGTCCTACAATGAGCAGTTCTTC,CASSYGTGSYNEQFF,many,TRBD1,TRBV6-2/TRBV6-3,TRBJ2-1
TGTGCCAGTAGTCGCGTGCAGACCCAAGAGACCCAGTACTTC,CASSRVQTQETQYF,.,.,TRBV19,TRBJ2-5
TGTGCCAGCAGCGGGGGCCCCTACGAGCAGTACTTC,CASSGGPYEQYF,many,.,TRBV12-3/TRBV12-4,TRBJ2-7
TGTGCCATCAGTGAGTCGGGGTCGCGGACCTTCTCCTACAATGAGCAGTTCTTC,CAISESGSRTFSYNEQFF,many,.,TRBV10-3,TRBJ2-1
TGTGCCAGCAGTGTTGGGGGGGACCCTGGTAAAAACATTCAGTACTTC,CASSVGGDPGKNIQYF,few,TRBD2,TRBV2,TRBJ2-4
TGTGCCAGCAGTTTATTGTCGACTAGCAGAGGAGAGACCCAGTACTTC,CASSLLSTSRGETQYF,many,TRBD2,TRBV27,TRBJ2-5
TGTGCCAGCAGCTTAACGGGACTAGCCAAAAACATTCAGTACTTC,CASSLTGLAKNIQYF,few,.,TRBV13,TRBJ2-4
TGTGCCAGCAGGGGTACAGGGGAGGCCTATGGCTACACCTTC,CASRGTGEAYGYTF,many,TRBD1,TRBV6-6,TRBJ1-2
TGTGCCAGCAGCTTAGGACAGATAGCCTCCTACGAGCAGTACTTC,CASSLGQIASYEQYF,many,.,TRBV7-6,TRBJ2-7
TGTGCCAGCAGCCACATAACTAGCGGGGGCAATGAGCAGTTCTTC,CASSHITSGGNEQFF,many,TRBD2,TRBV11-2,TRBJ2-1
TGTGCCAGCAGCTTGCGTCTCGGGAATTCACCCCTCCACTTT,CASSLRLGNSPLHF,many,.,TRBV5-6,TRBJ1-6
TGTGCCAGCACGGGAGAGTTGAACACTGAAGCTTTCTTT,CASTGELNTEAFF,.,.,TRBV2,TRBJ1-1